The 5 T cell receptor beta chains in this list originate from one sample, sequenced in a study of shared clonotypes between healthy human individuals (dated by TCRdb to about 2020). Library construction relied on the immunoSEQ multiplex PCR assay. TCRdb took this table from immuneACCESS and kept in-frame rearrangements with V and J called. Such tables lack part of the clones; where checked against another copy, unresolved V genes explain under half of the gap, and the rest is unexplained. The sample yields about 2 million clones; roughly 95% were counted once. 0.1% to 0.15% of the sample belongs to the ten largest clones. The material sequenced was naive CD4+ T cells sorted from blood. What this sample's cell subset or site label stands for: CD45RA+ positively selected. All receptors come from a man between 18 and 29 years old in good health.

This chain connects TRBV6-1 to TRBJ2-3; 12 bases match TRBD2. Germline trimming cut 1 base from V and 2 bases from J; bases unmatched to any gene: 4. Looked up from germline, CDR1 is MNHNS and CDR2 is SASEGT. This CDR3 region has 17 residues. The CDR3 reads CASSEERLAGVTDTQYF. Written as DNA, the CDR3 is TGTGCCAGCAGTGAAGAGAGACTAGCGGGGGTCACAGATACGCAGTATTTT.

V usage is TRBV4-3 and J usage is TRBJ2-2, with a tentative D call TRBD2 (5 bases). Per the germline V gene, CDR1 is LGHNA and CDR2 is YSLEER. Trimming removed 2 bases from V and 7 bases from J, with 14 bases in between. There are 15 residues in the CDR3. DNA for the CDR3: TGCGCCAGCAGCCAAAACTACCGGGAAGGCGGGGAGCTGTTTTTT. Encoded protein: CASSQNYREGGELFF.

The chain joins TRBV7-8 to TRBJ2-7; 11 nucleotides line up with TRBD2. V lost 2 bases, J lost 3 bases, and 6 bases stayed unmatched. Germline CDR1 is SGHVS and CDR2 is FQNEAQ. The CDR3 is 16 residues long. This CDR3 is CASSLYPLAGGYEQYF. The CDR3 coding sequence is TGTGCCAGCAGCTTATATCCCCTAGCGGGAGGCTACGAGCAGTACTTC.

V and J are TRBV27 and TRBJ1-5; 8 nucleotides align to TRBD1. Germline V lookup: CDR1 MNHEY, CDR2 SMNVEV (reference sequence). The CDR3 contains 18 residues. Trimming at V came to 0 bases and at J to 3 bases, leaving 10 bases not matched to a gene. The CDR3 spells CASSLSARAGGDNQPQHF. CDR3 coding DNA: TGTGCCAGCAGTTTATCGGCGCGTGCAGGGGGCGACAATCAGCCCCAGCATTTT.

The chain uses TRBV2 and TRBJ2-5; 15 nucleotides match TRBD2. Looked up from germline, CDR1 is SNHLY and CDR2 is FYNNEI. Unmatched junction bases numbered 7, after V lost 6 bases and J lost 5 bases. CDR3 size: 16 residues. The CDR3 DNA reads TGTGCCAGCAGAAAGGGACTAGCGGGAGGTGGTGAGACCCAGTACTTC. It codes for CASRKGLAGGGETQYF.